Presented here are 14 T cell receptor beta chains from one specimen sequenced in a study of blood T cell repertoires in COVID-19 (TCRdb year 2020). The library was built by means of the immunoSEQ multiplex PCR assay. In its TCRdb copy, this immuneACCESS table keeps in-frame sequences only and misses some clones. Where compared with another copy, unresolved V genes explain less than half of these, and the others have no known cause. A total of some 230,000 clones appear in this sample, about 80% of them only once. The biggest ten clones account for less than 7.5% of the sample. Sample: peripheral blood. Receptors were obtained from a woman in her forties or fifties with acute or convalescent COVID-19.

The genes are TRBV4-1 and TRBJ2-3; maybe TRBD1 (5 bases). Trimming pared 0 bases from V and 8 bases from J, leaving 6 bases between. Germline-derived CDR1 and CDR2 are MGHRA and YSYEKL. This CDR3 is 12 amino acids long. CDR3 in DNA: TGCGCCAGCAGCCAAGAGGGGCGTACGCAGTATTTT. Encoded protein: CASSQEGRTQYF.

In DNA, the CDR3 is TGTGCCAGCAGCGTAGATCAGGAGGCAAAACTGTTTTTT. This sequence encodes CASSVDQEAKLFF. This rearrangement joins TRBV9 to TRBJ1-4; unclear D gene. CDR1 SGDLS and CDR2 YYNGEE come from the germline V gene. V was shortened by 0 bases and J by 10 bases, with 10 bases between the two germline ends. There are 13 residues in the CDR3.

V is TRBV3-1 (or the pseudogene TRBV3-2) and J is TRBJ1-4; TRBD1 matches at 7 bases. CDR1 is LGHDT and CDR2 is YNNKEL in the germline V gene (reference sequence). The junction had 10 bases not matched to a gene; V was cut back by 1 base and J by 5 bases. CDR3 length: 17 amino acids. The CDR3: CASSQGIGGTENEKLFF. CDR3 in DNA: TGTGCCAGCAGCCAAGGGATTGGGGGGACAGAGAATGAAAAACTGTTTTTT.

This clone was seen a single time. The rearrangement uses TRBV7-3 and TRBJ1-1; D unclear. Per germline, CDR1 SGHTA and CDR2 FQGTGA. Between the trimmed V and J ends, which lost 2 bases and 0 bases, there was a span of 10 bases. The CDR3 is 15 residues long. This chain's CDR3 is CASSLYHSMNTEAFF. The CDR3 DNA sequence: TGTGCCAGCAGCTTATACCACAGCATGAACACTGAAGCTTTCTTT.

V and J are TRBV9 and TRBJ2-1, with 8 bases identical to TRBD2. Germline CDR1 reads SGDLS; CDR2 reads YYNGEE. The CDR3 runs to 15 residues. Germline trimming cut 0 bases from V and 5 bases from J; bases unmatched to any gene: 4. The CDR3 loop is CASSVVGTSDNEQFF. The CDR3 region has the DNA TGTGCCAGCAGCGTAGTCGGGACTAGTGACAATGAGCAGTTCTTC.

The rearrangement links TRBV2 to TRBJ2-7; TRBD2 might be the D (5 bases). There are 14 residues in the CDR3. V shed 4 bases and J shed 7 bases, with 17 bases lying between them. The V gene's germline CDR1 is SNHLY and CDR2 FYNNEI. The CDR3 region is CASSALLVSTEQYF. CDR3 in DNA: TGTGCCAGCAGTGCGTTACTAGTCTCTACGGAGCAGTACTTC.

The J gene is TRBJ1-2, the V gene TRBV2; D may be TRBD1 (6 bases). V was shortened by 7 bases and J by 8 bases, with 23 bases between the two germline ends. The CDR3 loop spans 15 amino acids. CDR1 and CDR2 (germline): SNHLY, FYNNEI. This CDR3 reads CASTQMAGGLGGYTF. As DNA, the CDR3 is TGTGCCAGCACCCAAATGGCGGGGGGCTTAGGCGGCTACACCTTC.

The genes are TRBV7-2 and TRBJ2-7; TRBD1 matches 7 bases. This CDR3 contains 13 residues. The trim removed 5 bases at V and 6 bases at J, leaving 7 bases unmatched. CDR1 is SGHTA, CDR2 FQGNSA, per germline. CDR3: CASSRGTVGEQYF. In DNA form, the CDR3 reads TGTGCCAGCAGCCGAGGGACAGTCGGCGAGCAGTACTTC.

The CDR3 spells CASRVSYTQYF. For the CDR3, the DNA is TGTGCCAGCAGGGTTTCCTACACGCAGTATTTT. The chain uses TRBV27 and TRBJ2-3; no clear D. The germline V and J ends were trimmed by 6 bases and 9 bases, with 10 bases remaining between them. The CDR3 is 11 residues long. From germline, CDR1 is MNHEY and CDR2 SMNVEV (reference sequence).

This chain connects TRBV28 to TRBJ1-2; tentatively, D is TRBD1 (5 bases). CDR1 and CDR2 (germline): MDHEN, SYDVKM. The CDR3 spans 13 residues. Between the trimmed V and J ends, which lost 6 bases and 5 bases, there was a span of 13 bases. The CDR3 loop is CASRETEPYGYTF. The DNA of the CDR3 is TGTGCCAGCAGAGAGACAGAACCTTATGGCTACACCTTC.

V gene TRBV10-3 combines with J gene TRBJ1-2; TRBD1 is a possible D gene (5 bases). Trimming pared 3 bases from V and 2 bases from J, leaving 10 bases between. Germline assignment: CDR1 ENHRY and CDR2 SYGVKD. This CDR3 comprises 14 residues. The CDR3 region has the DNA TGTGCCATCAGTGAACTGGGGCTCAACTATGGCTACACCTTC. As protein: CAISELGLNYGYTF.

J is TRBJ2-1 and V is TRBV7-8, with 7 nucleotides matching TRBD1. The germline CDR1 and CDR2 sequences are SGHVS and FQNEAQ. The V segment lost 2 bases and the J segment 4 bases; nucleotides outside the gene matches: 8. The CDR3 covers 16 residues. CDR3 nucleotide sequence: TGTGCCAGCAGCTTAAACGACAGGGCGTATTACAATGAGCAGTTCTTC. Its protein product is CASSLNDRAYYNEQFF.

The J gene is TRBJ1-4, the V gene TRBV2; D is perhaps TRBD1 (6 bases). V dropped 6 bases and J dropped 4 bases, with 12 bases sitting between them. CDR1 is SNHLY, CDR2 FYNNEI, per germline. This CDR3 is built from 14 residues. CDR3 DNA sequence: TGTGCCAGCAGGGGTGGACAGCTTAATGAAAAACTGTTTTTT. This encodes CASRGGQLNEKLFF.

CDR3 sequence reads: CAWSSGTRSNEKLFF. The DNA of the CDR3 is TGTGCCTGGAGTTCCGGGACAAGATCTAATGAAAAACTGTTTTTT. V gene TRBV30 combines with J gene TRBJ1-4; TRBD1 might be the D (6 bases). The CDR3 is made up of 15 amino acids. The V end lost 2 bases, the J end lost 3 bases, and 13 bases lay between the germline ends. Germline V lookup: CDR1 GTSNPN, CDR2 SVGIG (reference sequence). The whole variable domain, filled in from reference TRBV30 and TRBJ1-4, reads SQTIHQWPATLVQPVGSPLSLECTVEGTSNPNLYWYRQAAGRGLQLLFYSVGIGQISSEVPQNLSASRPQDRQFILSSKKLLLSDSGFYLCAWSSGTRSNEKLFFGSGTQLSVL.